The 18 T cell receptor beta chains in this list originate from one sample, sequenced in a study of blood T cell repertoires in COVID-19 (dated by TCRdb to the early 2020s). The library relied on the immunoSEQ multiplex PCR assay. The table was pulled from immuneACCESS by TCRdb, which kept in-frame rearrangements only. Such tables lose some clones; where checked, under half of the loss comes from unresolved V genes, and the rest has no known cause. Recorded for this sample are some 150,000 clones; 70% to 80% of them occurred a single time. The ten most abundant clones make up around 9.5% of the sample. The material sequenced was peripheral blood. These receptor sequences come from a woman aged 45-65 years with active or convalescent COVID-19.

Comments on this clone: An end of the junction differs from the germline gene, which may be a read error. This rearrangement joins TRBV7-2 to TRBJ2-7, with unresolved D. CDR1 is SGHTA, CDR2 FQGNSA, per germline. The CDR3 totals 14 residues. The CDR3 DNA is TGTGCCAGCAGCTTAGAACACAGCTCCAACGAGCAGTACTTC. Its protein product is CASSLEHSSNEQYF.

The V gene is TRBV3-1 (or the pseudogene TRBV3-2), the J gene TRBJ2-3, with 14 nucleotides matching TRBD2. The CDR3 contains 18 residues. V was pared by 4 bases and J by 1 base, with 7 bases of the junction left unmatched. Germline loops: CDR1 LGHDT, CDR2 YNNKEL (reference sequence). DNA for the CDR3: TGTGCCAGCAGCCTCGGGACTAGCGGGAGCAGGGGCACAGATACGCAGTATTTT. Translating gives CASSLGTSGSRGTDTQYF.

The chain employs TRBV7-9 and TRBJ1-6; 8 nucleotides line up with TRBD1. Trimming removed 8 bases from V and 7 bases from J; junction bases left unmatched: 10. This CDR3 contains 15 residues. Germline CDR1 SEHNR, CDR2 FQNEAQ (reference sequence). The CDR3 sequence is CASQPGGSRNSPLHF. CDR3 nucleotides: TGTGCCAGCCAACCAGGGGGCTCGAGGAATTCACCCCTCCACTTT. The variable domain in full, with the rest retrieved from reference TRBV7-9 and TRBJ1-6, is DTGVSQNPRHKITKRGQNVTFRCDPISEHNRLYWYRQTLGQGPEFLTYFQNEAQLEKSRLLSDRFSAERPKGSFSTLEIQRTEQGDSAMYLCASQPGGSRNSPLHFGNGTRLTVT.

The J gene is TRBJ1-5, the V gene TRBV18, with D possibly TRBD1 on 5 matching bases. The CDR3 consists of 15 residues. V gave up 3 bases and J gave up 2 bases, with 11 bases separating them. The germline gives CDR1 KGHSH, CDR2 LQKENI. The CDR3 nucleotides are TGTGCCAGCTCACCTTCGGCGGGGGGCAATCAGCCCCAGCATTTT. Translated: CASSPSAGGNQPQHF.

The rearrangement joins TRBV7-9 to TRBJ1-2; no clear D. This CDR3 contains 14 residues. Between the trimmed V and J ends, which lost 1 base and 0 bases, there was a span of 6 bases. Germline assignment: CDR1 SEHNR and CDR2 FQNEAQ (reference sequence). CDR3 bases: TGTGCCAGCAGCTTAGGGACTGCTAACTATGGCTACACCTTC. Translating gives CASSLGTANYGYTF.

The chain has TRBV2 and TRBJ1-5; D unclear. This CDR3 is built from 14 residues. The V gene's germline CDR1 is SNHLY and CDR2 FYNNEI. V lost 3 bases and J lost 6, with 12 bases in between. The chain's CDR3 is CASSESRSPQPQHF. The CDR3 DNA is TGTGCCAGCAGTGAGTCCCGGTCTCCTCAGCCCCAGCATTTT.

The J gene is TRBJ1-5, the V gene TRBV28, with TRBD1 as a possible D gene (6 bases). Germline-derived CDR1 and CDR2 are MDHEN and SYDVKM. This CDR3 has 15 amino acids. V was trimmed by 8 bases and J by 1 base, leaving 15 bases between them. Here the CDR3 DNA reads TGTGCCAGCTCAAAAACAGGGTCCAGCAATCAGCCCCAGCATTTT. Its translation: CASSKTGSSNQPQHF.

The V gene is TRBV30, the J gene TRBJ2-2, with TRBD2 as a possible D gene (6 bases). The V gene's germline CDR1 is GTSNPN and CDR2 SVGIG (reference sequence). The V end lost 1 base, the J end lost 4 bases, and 10 bases lay between the germline ends. The CDR3 has 14 amino acids. CDR3 in amino acids: CAWSAGVGTGELFF. The CDR3 region has the DNA TGTGCCTGGAGTGCGGGAGTTGGCACCGGGGAGCTGTTTTTT.

The chain carries TRBV5-4 and TRBJ2-4, with D possibly being TRBD1 (6 bases). The germline V gene has CDR1 SGHNT and CDR2 YYREEE (reference sequence). V was pared by 0 bases and J by 2 bases, with 18 bases between. The CDR3 is 18 residues long. In DNA form, the CDR3 reads TGTGCCAGCAGCTTGGGTTCCCTCAGGGGAGATACCAAAAACATTCAGTACTTC. This codes for CASSLGSLRGDTKNIQYF.

This chain links TRBV5-4 with TRBJ2-1, with 9 bases fitting TRBD2. V shed 2 bases, J shed 7 bases, and the junction held 7 bases outside the gene matches. The CDR3 covers 15 residues. Germline CDR1 SGHNT, CDR2 YYREEE (reference sequence). CDR3 loop: CASSFAGTSMNEQFF. CDR3 DNA sequence: TGTGCCAGCAGCTTCGCGGGGACTAGCATGAATGAGCAGTTCTTC.

In its sample, this clone was seen many times. The V call is TRBV14, the J call TRBJ1-2; 10 bases map to TRBD1. Germline CDR1 SGHDN, CDR2 FVKESK. The CDR3 runs 13 residues. CDR3 region: CARDRGLNYGYTF. The CDR3 DNA reads TGTGCTAGGGACAGGGGACTTAACTATGGCTACACCTTC.

The gene calls are TRBV11-3 and TRBJ2-2, with 7 bases matching TRBD1. Trimming at V came to 0 bases and at J to 7 bases, leaving 11 bases not matched to a gene. CDR1 and CDR2 (germline): SGHNT, YENEEA. The CDR3 length is 17 residues. The CDR3 DNA is TGTGCCAGCAGCTTAGAAACCCTCGCAGGGGGTATCGGGGAGCTGTTTTTT. It is translated as CASSLETLAGGIGELFF.

The rearrangement uses TRBV30 and TRBJ2-1; a weak D match, TRBD2 (5 bases). The CDR3 has 15 residues. V dropped 3 bases and J dropped 3 bases, with 15 bases sitting between them. Germline loops: CDR1 GTSNPN, CDR2 SVGIG (reference sequence). CDR3 sequence (DNA): TGTGCCTGGAGAATCCAGACGGCGGGCTACAATGAGCAGTTCTTC. Encoded protein: CAWRIQTAGYNEQFF.

This clone has more than one count but fewer than ten. V and J are TRBV6-2 or TRBV6-3 and TRBJ2-3, with D uncertain. Germline loops: CDR1 MNHEY, CDR2 SVGEGT. The CDR3 spans 13 residues. V dropped 3 bases and J dropped 4 bases, with 8 bases sitting between them. CDR3 nucleotide sequence: TGTGCCAGCAGTTATAGCTTGTCAGATACGCAGTATTTT. Translated, it gives CASSYSLSDTQYF.

The J gene is TRBJ1-6, the V gene TRBV4-3; a possible D gene is TRBD1 (6 bases). The germline gives CDR1 LGHNA, CDR2 YSLEER. With 8 bases removed from V and 7 bases from J, the gap between germline ends came to 9 bases. CDR3 size: 12 residues. CDR3 in amino acids: CASSRGNSPLHF. The CDR3 DNA is TGCGCCAGCTCCAGGGGAAATTCACCCCTCCACTTT.

V and J are TRBV2 and TRBJ1-2, with 7 bases lining up with TRBD1. With 5 bases clipped from V and 7 bases from J, the junction kept 13 bases outside the gene matches. The CDR3 spans 15 residues. CDR1 and CDR2 (germline): SNHLY, FYNNEI. Here the CDR3 reads CASSQENDRVGGYTF. The CDR3 nucleotides read TGTGCCAGCAGTCAGGAAAATGACAGGGTCGGTGGCTACACCTTC.

The CDR3 spells CASSSGQGHGYTF. The CDR3 region has the DNA TGTGCCAGCAGCTCCGGACAGGGCCACGGCTACACCTTC. The V and J genes are TRBV11-1 and TRBJ1-2; 8 nucleotides match TRBD1. J gave up 8 bases and V 4 bases, and 6 bases lay outside the gene matches. The CDR3 extends over 13 amino acids. In germline, CDR1 is SGHAT, CDR2 FQDESV (reference sequence).

The V and J genes are TRBV20-1 and TRBJ1-2; D is unresolved. CDR3 length equals 11 residues. Trimming stripped 3 bases from V and 11 bases from J, with 13 bases between. CDR1 is DFQATT and CDR2 is SNEGSKA in the germline V gene (reference sequence). The DNA for the CDR3 is TGCAGTGCTAGTACCGTCCCGCTATACACCTTC. It codes for CSASTVPLYTF.